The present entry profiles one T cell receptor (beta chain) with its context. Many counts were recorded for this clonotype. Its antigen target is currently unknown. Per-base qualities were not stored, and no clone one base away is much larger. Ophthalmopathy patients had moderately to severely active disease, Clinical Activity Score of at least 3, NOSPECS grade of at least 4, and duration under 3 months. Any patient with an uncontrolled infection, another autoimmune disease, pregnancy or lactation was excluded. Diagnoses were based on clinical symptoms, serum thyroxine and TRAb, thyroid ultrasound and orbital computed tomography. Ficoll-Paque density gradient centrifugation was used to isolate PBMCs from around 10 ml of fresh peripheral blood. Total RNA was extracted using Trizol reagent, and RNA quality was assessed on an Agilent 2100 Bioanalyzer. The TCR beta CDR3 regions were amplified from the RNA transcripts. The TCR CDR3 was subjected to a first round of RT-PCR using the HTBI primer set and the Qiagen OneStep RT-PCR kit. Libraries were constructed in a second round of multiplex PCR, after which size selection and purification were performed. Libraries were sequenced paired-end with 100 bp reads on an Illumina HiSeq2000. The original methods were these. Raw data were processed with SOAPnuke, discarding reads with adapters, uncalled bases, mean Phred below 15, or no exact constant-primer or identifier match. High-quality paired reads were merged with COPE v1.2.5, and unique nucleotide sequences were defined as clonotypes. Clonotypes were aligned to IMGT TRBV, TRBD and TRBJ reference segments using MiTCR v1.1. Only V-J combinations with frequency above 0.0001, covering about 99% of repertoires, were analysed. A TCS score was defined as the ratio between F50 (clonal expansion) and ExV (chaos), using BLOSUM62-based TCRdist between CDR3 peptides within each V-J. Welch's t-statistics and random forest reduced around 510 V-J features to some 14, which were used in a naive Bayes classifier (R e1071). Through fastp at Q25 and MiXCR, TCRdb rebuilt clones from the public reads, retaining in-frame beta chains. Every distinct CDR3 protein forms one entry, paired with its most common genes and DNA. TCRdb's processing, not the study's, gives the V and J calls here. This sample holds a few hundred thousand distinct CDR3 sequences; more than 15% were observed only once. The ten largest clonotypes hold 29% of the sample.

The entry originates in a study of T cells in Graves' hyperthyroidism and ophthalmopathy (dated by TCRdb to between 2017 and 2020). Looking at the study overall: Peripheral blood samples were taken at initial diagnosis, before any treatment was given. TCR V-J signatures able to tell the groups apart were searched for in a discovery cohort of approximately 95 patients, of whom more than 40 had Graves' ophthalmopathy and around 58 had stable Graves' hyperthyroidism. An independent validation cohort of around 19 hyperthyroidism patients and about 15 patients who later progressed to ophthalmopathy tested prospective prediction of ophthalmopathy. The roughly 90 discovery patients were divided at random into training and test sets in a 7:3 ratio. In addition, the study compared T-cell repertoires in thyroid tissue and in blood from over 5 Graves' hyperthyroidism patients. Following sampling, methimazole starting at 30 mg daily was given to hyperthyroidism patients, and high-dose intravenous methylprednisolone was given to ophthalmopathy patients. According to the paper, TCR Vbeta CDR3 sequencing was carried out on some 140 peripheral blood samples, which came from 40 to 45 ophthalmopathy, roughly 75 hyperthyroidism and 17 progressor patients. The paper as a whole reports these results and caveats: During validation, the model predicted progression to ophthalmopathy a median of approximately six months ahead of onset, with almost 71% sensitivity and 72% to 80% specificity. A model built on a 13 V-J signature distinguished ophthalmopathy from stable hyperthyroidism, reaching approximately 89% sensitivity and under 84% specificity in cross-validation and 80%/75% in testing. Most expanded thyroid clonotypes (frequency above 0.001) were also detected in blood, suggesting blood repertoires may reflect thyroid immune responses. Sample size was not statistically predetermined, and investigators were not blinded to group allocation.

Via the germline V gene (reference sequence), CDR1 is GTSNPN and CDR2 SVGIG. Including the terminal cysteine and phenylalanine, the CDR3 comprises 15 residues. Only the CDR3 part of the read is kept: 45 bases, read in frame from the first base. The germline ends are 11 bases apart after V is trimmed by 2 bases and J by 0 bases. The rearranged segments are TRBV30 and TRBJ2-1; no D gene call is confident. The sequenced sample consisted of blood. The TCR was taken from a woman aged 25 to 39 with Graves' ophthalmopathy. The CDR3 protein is CAWSIVSVSYNEQFF. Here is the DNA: TGTGCCTGGAGTATCGTCTCTGTCTCCTACAATGAGCAGTTCTTC.